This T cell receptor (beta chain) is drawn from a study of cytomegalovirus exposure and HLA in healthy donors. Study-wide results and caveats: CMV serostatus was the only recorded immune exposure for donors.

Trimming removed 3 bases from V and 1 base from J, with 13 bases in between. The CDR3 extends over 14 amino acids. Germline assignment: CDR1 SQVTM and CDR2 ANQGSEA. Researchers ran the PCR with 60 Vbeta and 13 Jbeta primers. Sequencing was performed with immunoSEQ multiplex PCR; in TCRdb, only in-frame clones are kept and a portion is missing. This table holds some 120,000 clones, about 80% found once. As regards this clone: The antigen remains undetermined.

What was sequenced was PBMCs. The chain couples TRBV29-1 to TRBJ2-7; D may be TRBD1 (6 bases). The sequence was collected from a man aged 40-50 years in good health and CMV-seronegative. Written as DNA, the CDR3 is TGCAGCGTTGAGACACAGGGTGGTTCCTACGAGCAGTACTTC. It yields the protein CSVETQGGSYEQYF.